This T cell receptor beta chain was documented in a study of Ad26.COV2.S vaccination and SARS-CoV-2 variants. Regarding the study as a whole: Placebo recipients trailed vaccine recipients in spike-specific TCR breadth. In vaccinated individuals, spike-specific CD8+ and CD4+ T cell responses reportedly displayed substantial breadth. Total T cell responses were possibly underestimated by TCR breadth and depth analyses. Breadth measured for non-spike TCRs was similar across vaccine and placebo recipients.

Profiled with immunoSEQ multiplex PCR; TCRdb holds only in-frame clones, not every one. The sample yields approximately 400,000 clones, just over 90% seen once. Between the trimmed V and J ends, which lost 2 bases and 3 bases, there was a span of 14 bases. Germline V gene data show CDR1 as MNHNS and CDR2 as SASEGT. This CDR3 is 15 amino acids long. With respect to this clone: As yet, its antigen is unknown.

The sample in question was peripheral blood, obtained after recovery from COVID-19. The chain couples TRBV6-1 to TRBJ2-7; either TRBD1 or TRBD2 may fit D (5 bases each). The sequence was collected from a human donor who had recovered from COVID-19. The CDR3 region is CASSEIREIFYEQYF. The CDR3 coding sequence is TGTGCCAGCAGTGAAATCAGGGAGATTTTCTACGAGCAGTACTTC.